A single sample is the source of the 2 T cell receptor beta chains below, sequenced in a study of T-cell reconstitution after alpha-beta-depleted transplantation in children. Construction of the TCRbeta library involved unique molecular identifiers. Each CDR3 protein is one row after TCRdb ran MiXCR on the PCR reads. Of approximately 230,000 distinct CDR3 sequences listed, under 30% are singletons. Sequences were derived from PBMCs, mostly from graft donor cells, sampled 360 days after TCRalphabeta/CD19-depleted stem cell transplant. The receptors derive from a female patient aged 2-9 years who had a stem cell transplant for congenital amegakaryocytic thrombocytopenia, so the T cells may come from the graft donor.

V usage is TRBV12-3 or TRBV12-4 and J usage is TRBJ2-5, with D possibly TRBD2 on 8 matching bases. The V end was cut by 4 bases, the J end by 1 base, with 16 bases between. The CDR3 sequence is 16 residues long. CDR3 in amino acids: CASSSHGGDSQETQYF. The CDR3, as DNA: TGTGCCAGCAGTTCCCACGGGGGGGACAGCCAAGAGACCCAGTACTTC.

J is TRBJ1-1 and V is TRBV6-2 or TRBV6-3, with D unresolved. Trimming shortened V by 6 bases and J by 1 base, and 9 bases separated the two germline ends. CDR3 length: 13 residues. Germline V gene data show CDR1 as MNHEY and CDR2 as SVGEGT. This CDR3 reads CASRAQRNTEAFF. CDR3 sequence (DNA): TGTGCCAGCAGAGCCCAGAGGAACACTGAAGCTTTCTTT.